This T cell receptor beta chain was recovered during a study of naive and memory T cell subsets. Both TRBC1 and TRBC2 were covered by a beta constant-region primer of two equimolar oligonucleotides. Ligated cDNA was amplified by four rounds of PCR with nested alpha and beta constant-region primers and SP2. TCRdb ran MiXCR on the UMI-ligation and nested PCR reads and lists one entry per CDR3 protein. The sample records tens of thousands of distinct CDR3 sequences, roughly 9.3% being singletons. The length of the CDR3 is 13 residues. The V end lost 6 bases, the J end lost 0 bases, and 12 bases lay between the germline ends. Germline-derived CDR1 and CDR2 are SQVTM and ANQGSEA. This clonotype appeared many times.

This sequence was found in a human donor in good health. The sequenced sample consisted of naive CD8+ T cells from blood. V and J are TRBV29-1 and TRBJ2-7, with a possible D match to TRBD2 (5 bases). The CDR3 loop reads CSVLVGSSYEQYF. CDR3 DNA sequence: TGCAGCGTACTAGTAGGGAGCTCCTACGAGCAGTACTTC.